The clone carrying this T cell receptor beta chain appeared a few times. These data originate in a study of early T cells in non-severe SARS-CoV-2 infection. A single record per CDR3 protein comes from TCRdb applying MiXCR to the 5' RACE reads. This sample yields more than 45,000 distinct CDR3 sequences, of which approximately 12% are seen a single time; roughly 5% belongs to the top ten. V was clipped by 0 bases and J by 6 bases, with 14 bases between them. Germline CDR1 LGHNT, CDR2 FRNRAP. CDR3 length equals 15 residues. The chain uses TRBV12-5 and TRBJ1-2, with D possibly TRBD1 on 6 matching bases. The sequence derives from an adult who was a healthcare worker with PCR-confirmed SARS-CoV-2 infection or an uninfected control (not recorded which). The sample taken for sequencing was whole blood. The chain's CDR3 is CASGLVHGQTNGYTF. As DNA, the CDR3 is TGTGCTAGTGGTTTGGTACACGGACAGACTAATGGCTACACCTTC.